This T cell receptor (beta chain) was observed in a study of T-cell reconstitution after alpha-beta-depleted transplantation in children. Findings and caveats of the study: Several hundred expanded graft clones reportedly were the source of alpha-beta T cells about two months after transplant. One year after transplant, T-cell counts and diversity came mostly from newly produced T cells.

Preparation of the TCRbeta library was carried out with unique molecular identifiers. TCRdb analysed the PCR reads with MiXCR anew, one entry per CDR3 protein. The table has a few hundred thousand distinct CDR3 sequences, roughly 27% seen once; the top ten hold 30% to 40%. The germline V gene encodes CDR1 DFQATT and CDR2 SNEGSKA (reference sequence). The CDR3 runs 15 residues. The J segment lost 8 bases and the V segment lost 6 bases, leaving 14 bases of the junction unmatched. About this clonotype: Its antigen is unknown.

This sequence originates from a boy under two years old with Wiskott-Aldrich syndrome, due to receive a stem cell transplant. Here the sequenced sample was PBMCs, taken before TCRalphabeta/CD19-depleted stem cell transplant. This chain links TRBV20-1 with TRBJ2-1; 9 bases map to TRBD2. CDR3 loop: CSAHGGREGRDEQFF. DNA for the CDR3: TGCAGTGCCCATGGGGGGCGGGAGGGCCGCGATGAGCAGTTCTTC.